These T cell receptor beta chains were read from a single sample in a study of blood T cell repertoires in COVID-19. TCRdb's copy holds only in-frame clones and misses some; the assay was immunoSEQ multiplex PCR. Found here are a few hundred thousand clones, around 91% of them singletons; the top ten hold roughly a tenth. Sequencing was performed on PBMCs or T cells enriched from blood (not recorded which). The receptors stem from a woman aged 40 to 50 who had recovered from COVID-19. Each CDR3 is given with its conserved first and last residue. The D gene is left open where the match is weak. Clone sizes are given selectively: once, few, many, or a class where the clone is expanded.

v_call,d_call,clone_size,j_call,cdr3_aa,cdr3_nt
TRBV5-1,-,-,TRBJ2-1,CASSPGQGPYNEQFF,TGCGCCAGCAGCCCTGGTCAGGGCCCCTACAATGAGCAGTTCTTC
TRBV7-2,-,-,TRBJ2-4,CASSLTGRGDIQYF,TGTGCCAGCAGCTTAACAGGGAGAGGAGACATTCAGTACTTC
TRBV5-4,TRBD2,-,TRBJ2-1,CASSFPGLNSNEQFF,TGTGCCAGCAGCTTTCCGGGACTAAATTCCAATGAGCAGTTCTTC
TRBV6-5,-,-,TRBJ1-2,CASSPLRGTYGYTF,TGTGCCAGCAGCCCCCTAAGGGGGACGTATGGCTACACCTTC
TRBV29-1,TRBD2,-,TRBJ2-7,CSGLAGNYEQYF,TGCAGCGGACTAGCGGGGAACTACGAGCAGTACTTC
TRBV19,TRBD1,-,TRBJ1-2,CASSRTGNYGYTF,TGTGCCAGTAGCAGGACAGGGAACTATGGCTACACCTTC
TRBV5-6,-,-,TRBJ1-1,CASSFRGGSSEAFF,TGTGCCAGCAGCTTCCGGGGAGGAAGCTCTGAAGCTTTCTTT
TRBV24-1,-,-,TRBJ2-1,CATSLYNEQFF,TGTGCCACCAGCCTCTACAATGAGCAGTTCTTC
TRBV11-3,-,-,TRBJ2-2,CASSRGASAGELFF,TGTGCCAGCAGCCGGGGAGCGTCGGCCGGGGAGCTGTTTTTT
TRBV2,TRBD2,-,TRBJ2-7,CASSTLADVPKGYEQYF,TGTGCCAGCAGTACCCTAGCGGACGTCCCTAAAGGATACGAGCAGTACTTC
TRBV18,TRBD1,-,TRBJ1-2,CASYLMDRSNYGYTF,TGTGCCAGCTACCTTATGGACAGGTCTAACTATGGCTACACCTTC
TRBV5-5,-,-,TRBJ2-7,CASSREGQRALYEQYF,TGTGCCAGCAGCAGGGAGGGACAACGGGCCCTCTACGAGCAGTACTTC
TRBV11-3,-,-,TRBJ2-7,CASSLETGGEQYF,TGTGCCAGCAGCTTAGAGACAGGCGGGGAGCAGTACTTC
TRBV28,-,-,TRBJ2-1,CASSIMNEQFF,TGTGCCAGCAGTATAATGAATGAGCAGTTCTTC
TRBV7-9,-,-,TRBJ1-4,CASSVNAGDGEKLFF,TGTGCCAGCAGCGTAAATGCGGGGGACGGGGAAAAACTGTTTTTT
TRBV2,-,-,TRBJ1-3,CASSAVPGNTIYF,TGTGCCAGCAGTGCAGTCCCTGGAAACACCATATATTTT
TRBV19,TRBD1,-,TRBJ2-7,CASSTGTGLDEQYF,TGTGCCAGTAGTACCGGGACAGGGTTGGACGAGCAGTACTTC
TRBV3-1/TRBV3-2,-,-,TRBJ1-4,CASSQENLSNEKLFF,TGTGCCAGCAGCCAAGAAAACTTATCGAATGAAAAACTGTTTTTT
TRBV27,TRBD2,-,TRBJ2-2,CASSPSPSGRAHGELFF,TGTGCCAGCAGTCCCTCCCCTAGCGGGAGGGCCCACGGGGAGCTGTTTTTT
TRBV29-1,-,-,TRBJ1-3,CSVAGGGAGNTIYF,TGCAGCGTCGCTGGAGGAGGGGCTGGAAACACCATATATTTT
TRBV7-8,TRBD1,once,TRBJ1-3,CASSRERGRQENTIYF,TGTGCCAGCAGCCGAGAAAGGGGGCGACAAGAAAACACCATATATTTT
TRBV11-2,-,-,TRBJ1-2,CASSSGTTGYTF,TGTGCCAGCAGCTCGGGAACCACCGGCTACACCTTC
TRBV7-6,TRBD2,-,TRBJ2-7,CASSLGSSGNRVYEQYF,TGTGCCAGCAGCTTAGGTAGTAGCGGGAATCGGGTCTACGAGCAGTACTTC
TRBV9,TRBD2,-,TRBJ2-1,CASSVSAGGNNEQFF,TGTGCCAGCAGCGTCTCAGCGGGAGGGAACAATGAGCAGTTCTTC
TRBV4-1,-,-,TRBJ2-5,CASSQDWDLETQYF,TGCGCCAGCAGCCAAGACTGGGACTTGGAGACCCAGTACTTC
TRBV28,TRBD1,-,TRBJ1-5,CASYPGGLDQPQHF,TGTGCCAGCTACCCAGGGGGGTTAGACCAGCCCCAGCATTTT
TRBV15,TRBD2,-,TRBJ2-2,CATSRDLAGGTGELFF,TGTGCCACCAGCAGGGACCTAGCGGGAGGTACCGGGGAGCTGTTTTTT
TRBV7-2,TRBD1,-,TRBJ1-3,CASRPTGGSGNTIYF,TGTGCCAGCAGACCGACAGGGGGCTCTGGAAACACCATATATTTT
TRBV3-1/TRBV3-2,TRBD1,-,TRBJ2-3,CASSHRDRVADTQYF,TGTGCCAGCAGCCACCGGGACAGGGTTGCAGATACGCAGTATTTT
TRBV7-9,-,once,TRBJ2-5,CASSLWTRQETQYF,TGTGCCAGCAGCTTATGGACACGCCAAGAGACCCAGTACTTC
TRBV7-8,TRBD2,-,TRBJ2-1,CASSFSAGAYNEQFF,TGTGCCAGCAGCTTCTCCGCGGGAGCTTACAATGAGCAGTTCTTC
TRBV5-1,TRBD1,-,TRBJ1-2,CASSTLSGTGDAYGYTF,TGCGCCAGCAGCACACTATCCGGGACAGGGGACGCCTATGGCTACACCTTC
TRBV20-1,-,-,TRBJ2-7,CSASRAYEQYF,TGCAGTGCTAGTCGGGCCTACGAGCAGTACTTC
TRBV11-3,-,-,TRBJ2-1,CASSPDSSPHNEQFF,TGTGCCAGCAGCCCAGACAGTTCCCCTCACAATGAGCAGTTCTTC
TRBV6-1,-,-,TRBJ2-6,CASSEIRGSGANVLTF,TGTGCCAGCAGTGAAATTCGGGGATCTGGGGCCAACGTCCTGACTTTC
TRBV3-1/TRBV3-2,-,-,TRBJ2-7,CASSRLQGYEQYF,TGTGCCAGCAGCCGTCTACAGGGTTACGAGCAGTACTTC
TRBV7-2,-,-,TRBJ1-1,CASKPAYGFNTEAFF,TGTGCCAGCAAACCCGCTTACGGTTTCAACACTGAAGCTTTCTTT
TRBV5-4,TRBD2,once,TRBJ2-7,CASNLAGGPGEQYF,TGTGCCAGCAACTTAGCGGGAGGGCCAGGCGAGCAGTACTTC
TRBV30,-,-,TRBJ1-6,CAWNQGWGSRDNSPLHF,TGTGCCTGGAATCAGGGGTGGGGATCGAGGGATAATTCACCCCTCCACTTT
TRBV9,-,-,TRBJ2-1,CASSVTGTRNEQFF,TGTGCCAGCAGCGTTACCGGGACTCGCAATGAGCAGTTCTTC
TRBV28,TRBD1,-,TRBJ1-5,CASSQDRPYQPQHF,TGTGCCAGCAGTCAGGACAGGCCGTATCAGCCCCAGCATTTT
TRBV27,-,-,TRBJ1-6,CASHTPSGRNSPLHF,TGTGCCAGCCACACTCCTTCAGGGAGGAATTCACCCCTCCACTTT
TRBV7-9,-,-,TRBJ1-6,CASSPTGGNSPLHF,TGTGCCAGCAGCCCGACCGGGGGTAATTCACCCCTCCACTTT
TRBV5-1,TRBD2,-,TRBJ2-1,CASSLVGGGYEQFF,TGCGCCAGCAGCTTGGTGGGGGGAGGGTATGAGCAGTTCTTC
TRBV30,TRBD1,-,TRBJ1-2,CAWSVTEQGGGYGYTF,TGTGCCTGGAGTGTAACAGAACAGGGGGGGGGCTATGGCTACACCTTC
TRBV11-2,TRBD1,-,TRBJ1-2,CASSSTGKYGYTF,TGTGCCAGCAGCTCGACAGGGAAGTATGGCTACACCTTC
TRBV6-4,TRBD2,-,TRBJ2-4,CASSGGLAEAKNIQYF,TGTGCCAGCAGCGGGGGACTAGCGGAAGCCAAAAACATTCAGTACTTC
TRBV29-1,TRBD2,-,TRBJ2-3,CSVGLAGGSDTQYF,TGCAGCGTTGGGCTAGCGGGAGGGTCAGATACGCAGTATTTT
TRBV21-1,-,once,TRBJ2-1,CATKRKEQFF,TGTGCCACCAAGCGAAAAGAGCAGTTCTTC
TRBV6-1,-,once,TRBJ2-7,CASSEVRGTSSFYEQYF,TGTGCCAGCAGTGAAGTAAGGGGGACCAGCTCCTTCTACGAGCAGTACTTC
TRBV29-1,TRBD2,-,TRBJ2-4,CSVDDGRDIQYF,TGCAGCGTTGATGATGGGAGGGACATTCAGTACTTC
TRBV6-5,-,-,TRBJ1-1,CASRPGQHGTEAFF,TGTGCCAGCAGACCCGGACAGCACGGCACTGAAGCTTTCTTT
TRBV7-2,TRBD1,-,TRBJ2-2,CATGTGHTGELFF,TGTGCCACCGGGACAGGGCACACCGGGGAGCTGTTTTTT
TRBV18,TRBD1,-,TRBJ2-7,CASSPQSGTGAREQYF,TGTGCCAGCTCACCACAATCCGGGACAGGGGCTCGAGAGCAGTACTTC
TRBV19,-,-,TRBJ1-1,CASSIERGHPDTEAFF,TGTGCCAGTAGTATAGAAAGGGGACATCCTGACACTGAAGCTTTCTTT
TRBV5-4,TRBD2,-,TRBJ2-3,CASSLNPTSGSDTDTQYF,TGTGCCAGCAGCTTGAATCCCACTAGCGGGAGTGACACAGATACGCAGTATTTT
TRBV5-4,-,-,TRBJ1-1,CASSLAAGQEAFF,TGTGCCAGCAGCTTGGCAGCGGGACAAGAAGCTTTCTTT
TRBV3-1/TRBV3-2,TRBD1,-,TRBJ1-6,CASSQGSDRESSYNSPLHF,TGTGCCAGCAGCCAAGGGTCGGACAGGGAGAGCTCCTATAATTCACCCCTCCACTTT
TRBV7-9,-,-,TRBJ2-2,CASSQGEGELFF,TGTGCCAGCAGCCAAGGGGAAGGGGAGCTGTTTTTT
TRBV6-5,-,-,TRBJ2-7,CASTGAYEQYF,TGTGCCAGCACTGGAGCCTACGAGCAGTACTTC